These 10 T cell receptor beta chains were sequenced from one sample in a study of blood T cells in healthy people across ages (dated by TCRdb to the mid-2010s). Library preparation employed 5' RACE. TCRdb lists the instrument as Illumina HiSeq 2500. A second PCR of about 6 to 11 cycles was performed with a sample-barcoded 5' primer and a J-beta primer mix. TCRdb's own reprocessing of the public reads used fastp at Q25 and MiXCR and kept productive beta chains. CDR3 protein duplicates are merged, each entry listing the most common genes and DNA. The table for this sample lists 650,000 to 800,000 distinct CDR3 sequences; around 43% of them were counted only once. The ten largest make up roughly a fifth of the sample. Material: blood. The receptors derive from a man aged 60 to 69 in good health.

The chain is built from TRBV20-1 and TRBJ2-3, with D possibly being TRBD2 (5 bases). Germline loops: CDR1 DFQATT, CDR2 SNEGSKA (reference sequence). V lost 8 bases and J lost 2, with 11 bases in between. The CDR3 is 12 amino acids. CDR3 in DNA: TGCAGTCTTCGGGAACCCACAGATACGCAGTATTTT. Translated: CSLREPTDTQYF.

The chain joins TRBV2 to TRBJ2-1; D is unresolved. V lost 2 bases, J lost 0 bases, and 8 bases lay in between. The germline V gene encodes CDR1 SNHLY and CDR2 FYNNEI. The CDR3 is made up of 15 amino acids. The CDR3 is CASSEQTASYNEQFF. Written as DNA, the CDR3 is TGTGCCAGCAGTGAACAGACCGCCTCCTACAATGAGCAGTTCTTC.

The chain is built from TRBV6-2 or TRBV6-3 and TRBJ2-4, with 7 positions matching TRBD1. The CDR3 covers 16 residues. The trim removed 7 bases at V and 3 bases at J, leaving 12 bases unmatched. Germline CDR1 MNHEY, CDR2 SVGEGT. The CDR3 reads CASNPRQGFSKNIQYF. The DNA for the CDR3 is TGTGCCAGCAATCCGAGACAGGGTTTTAGCAAAAACATTCAGTACTTC.

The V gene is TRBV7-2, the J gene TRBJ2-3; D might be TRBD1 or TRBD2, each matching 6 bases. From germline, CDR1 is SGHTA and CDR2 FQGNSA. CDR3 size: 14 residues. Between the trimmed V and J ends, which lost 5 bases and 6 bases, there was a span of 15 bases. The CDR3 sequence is CASSESRGLDTQYF. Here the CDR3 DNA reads TGTGCCAGCAGCGAGAGTCGGGGGCTGGATACGCAGTATTTT.

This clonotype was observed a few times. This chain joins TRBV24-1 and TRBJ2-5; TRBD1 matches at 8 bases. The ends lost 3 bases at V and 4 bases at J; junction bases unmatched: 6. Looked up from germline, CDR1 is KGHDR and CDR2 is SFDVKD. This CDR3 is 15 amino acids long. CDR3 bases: TGTGCCACCAGTGATCTCAGGGGGCGAGGAGAGACCCAGTACTTC. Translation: CATSDLRGRGETQYF.

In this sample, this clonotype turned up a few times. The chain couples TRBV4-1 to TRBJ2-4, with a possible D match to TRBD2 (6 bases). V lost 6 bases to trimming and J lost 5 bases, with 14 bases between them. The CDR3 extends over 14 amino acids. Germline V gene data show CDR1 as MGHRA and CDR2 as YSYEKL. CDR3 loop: CASSLGTLENIQYF. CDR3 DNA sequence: TGCGCCAGCAGTCTCGGGACTCTCGAAAACATTCAGTACTTC.

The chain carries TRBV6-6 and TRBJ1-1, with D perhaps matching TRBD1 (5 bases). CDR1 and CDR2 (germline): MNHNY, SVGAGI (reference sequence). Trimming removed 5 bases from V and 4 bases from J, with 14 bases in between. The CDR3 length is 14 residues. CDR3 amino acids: CASSRAGGTTEAFF. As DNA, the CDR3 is TGTGCCAGCAGTCGCGCGGGGGGAACCACTGAAGCTTTCTTT.

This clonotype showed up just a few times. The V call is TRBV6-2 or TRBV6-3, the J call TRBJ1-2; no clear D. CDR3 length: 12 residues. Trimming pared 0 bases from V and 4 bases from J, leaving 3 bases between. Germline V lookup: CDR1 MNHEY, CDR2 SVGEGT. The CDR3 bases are TGTGCCAGCAGTTACTCCGCCTATGGCTACACCTTC. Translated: CASSYSAYGYTF.

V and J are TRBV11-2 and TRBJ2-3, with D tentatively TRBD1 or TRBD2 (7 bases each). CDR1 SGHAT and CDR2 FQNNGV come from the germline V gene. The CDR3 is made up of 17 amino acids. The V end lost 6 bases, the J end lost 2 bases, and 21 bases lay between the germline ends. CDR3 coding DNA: TGTGCCAGCAGTATTGCCCCAGGGGGGGGGACCACAGATACGCAGTATTTT. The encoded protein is CASSIAPGGGTTDTQYF.

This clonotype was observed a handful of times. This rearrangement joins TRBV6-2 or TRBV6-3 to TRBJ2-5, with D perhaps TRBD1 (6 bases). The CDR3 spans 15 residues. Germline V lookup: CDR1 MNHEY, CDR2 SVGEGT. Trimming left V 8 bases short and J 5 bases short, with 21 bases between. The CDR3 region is CASQRGQGKIETQYF. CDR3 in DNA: TGTGCCAGCCAGAGGGGCCAGGGGAAGATCGAGACCCAGTACTTC.